The subject of this entry is one TCR beta chain. TCRdb's table, derived via immunoSEQ multiplex PCR, lists solely in-frame clones and lacks some. Among roughly 250,000 clones, around 70% were seen once, and the ten largest hold 15%. This CDR3 is 15 amino acids long. The trim removed 5 bases at V and 4 bases at J, leaving 9 bases unmatched. CDR1 is MNHEY and CDR2 is SVGAGI in the germline V gene. This entry belongs to a study of cytotoxic CD8 clonotypes in ibrutinib-treated CLL. The source of this sequence is a human donor with chronic lymphocytic leukemia. The sample consisted of PBMCs, taken after 24 months of ibrutinib treatment. V usage is TRBV6-5 and J usage is TRBJ1-2; 8 nucleotides align to TRBD1. In DNA form, the CDR3 reads TGTGCCAGCAGTCCGAGACAGGGGCTGGGCTATGGCTACACCTTC. Protein: CASSPRQGLGYGYTF.